The 26 T cell receptor beta chains listed next were all sequenced from one sample in a study of OX40 agonist ivuxolimab in advanced cancers. The assay was immunoSEQ multiplex PCR, and TCRdb's table has in-frame clones only and misses some. The sample yields over 75,000 clones, roughly 89% seen once. The sample here was CD4+ or CD8+ T cells sorted from blood, taken in a trial of the OX40 agonist ivuxolimab. These receptors were collected from an adult with an advanced solid tumor such as melanoma, head and neck, liver or kidney cancer.

The CDR3 here is CASSEPGQRKPYEQYF. In DNA, the CDR3 is TGCGCCAGCAGCGAACCGGGACAGCGCAAACCCTACGAGCAGTACTTC. The rearrangement links TRBV5-1 to TRBJ2-7, with 7 bases fitting TRBD1. Germline V gene data show CDR1 as SGHRS and CDR2 as YFSETQ. The CDR3 sequence is 16 residues long. V shed 4 bases and J 2 bases; nucleotides not matched to a gene: 12. The variable domain in full, with the rest retrieved from reference TRBV5-1 and TRBJ2-7, is KAGVTQTPRYLIKTRGQQVTLSCSPISGHRSVSWYQQTPGQGLQFLFEYFSETQRNKGNFPGRFSGRQFSNSRSEMNVSTLELGDSALYLCASSEPGQRKPYEQYFGPGTRLTVT.

The rearrangement uses TRBV7-9 and TRBJ1-4; D gene ambiguous. The V end was cut by 5 bases, the J end by 5 bases, with 15 bases between. Germline CDR1 and CDR2: SEHNR and FQNEAQ (reference sequence). The CDR3 consists of 15 residues. The CDR3: CASSPRALGNEKLFF. DNA of the CDR3: TGTGCCAGCAGCCCGCGAGCCCTGGGGAATGAAAAACTGTTTTTT.

J is TRBJ2-3 and V is TRBV30; no clear D gene. Germline V lookup: CDR1 GTSNPN, CDR2 SVGIG (reference sequence). Trimming removed 4 bases from V and 2 bases from J, with 13 bases in between. The length of the CDR3 is 14 residues. CDR3 loop: CAWIDPPNTDTQYF. The CDR3 DNA reads as TGTGCCTGGATAGACCCCCCTAACACAGATACGCAGTATTTT. Filled out from reference TRBV30 and TRBJ2-3, the complete variable domain reads SQTIHQWPATLVQPVGSPLSLECTVEGTSNPNLYWYRQAAGRGLQLLFYSVGIGQISSEVPQNLSASRPQDRQFILSSKKLLLSDSGFYLCAWIDPPNTDTQYFGPGTRLTVL.

The V gene is TRBV6-6, the J gene TRBJ2-1, with 7 bases fitting TRBD1. The germline V gene has CDR1 MNHNY and CDR2 SVGAGI (reference sequence). J was trimmed by 9 bases and V by 6 bases; bases with no gene match: 8. The CDR3 has 13 amino acids. CDR3 sequence reads: CASRSQGKGEQFF. The CDR3 bases are TGTGCCAGCAGATCACAGGGGAAGGGTGAGCAGTTCTTC.

The CDR3 loop is CSGRQGDGYTF. DNA of the CDR3: TGCAGCGGGCGACAGGGGGATGGCTACACCTTC. The chain is built from TRBV29-1 and TRBJ1-2; 9 bases align to TRBD1. The CDR3 extends over 11 amino acids. Germline V gene data show CDR1 as SQVTM and CDR2 as ANQGSEA. The J segment lost 6 bases and the V segment lost 7 bases, leaving 3 bases of the junction unmatched.

The genes are TRBV19 and TRBJ2-1; D not resolved. V was pared by 7 bases and J by 0 bases, with 13 bases between. Germline values: CDR1 LNHDA, CDR2 SQIVND (reference sequence). This CDR3 is 15 amino acids long. The CDR3 region has the DNA TGTGCCAGTAACCACCCCCGGAGCTCCTACAATGAGCAGTTCTTC. This sequence encodes CASNHPRSSYNEQFF.

The chain couples TRBV28 to TRBJ2-7; a weak D match, TRBD2 (6 bases). CDR1 is MDHEN, CDR2 SYDVKM, per germline. The CDR3 consists of 15 residues. V was pared by 6 bases and J by 1 base, with 16 bases between. In nucleotides, the CDR3 is TGTGCCAGCAGCCTCGACACCGGGACTTCCTACGAGCAGTACTTC. This encodes CASSLDTGTSYEQYF.

The V and J genes are TRBV30 and TRBJ2-1; 7 bases are shared with TRBD1. With V trimmed by 4 bases and J by 1 base, 13 bases remained unmatched. Germline CDR1 GTSNPN, CDR2 SVGIG (reference sequence). This CDR3 has 17 residues. CDR3 region: CAWIKRQGIQSYNEQFF. CDR3 coding DNA: TGTGCCTGGATTAAAAGACAGGGAATACAGTCCTACAATGAGCAGTTCTTC.

J is TRBJ2-6 and V is TRBV19; no reliable D call. Trimming pared 8 bases from V and 0 bases from J, leaving 17 bases between. Germline CDR1 LNHDA, CDR2 SQIVND (reference sequence). The CDR3 totals 17 residues. CDR3 sequence (DNA): TGTGCCAGTCTTGATTGGGTAAGACCCTCTGGGGCCAACGTCCTGACTTTC. The encoded protein is CASLDWVRPSGANVLTF. The whole variable domain, filled in from reference TRBV19 and TRBJ2-6, reads DGGITQSPKYLFRKEGQNVTLSCEQNLNHDAMYWYRQDPGQGLRLIYYSQIVNDFQKGDIAEGYSVSREKKESFPLTVTSAQKNPTAFYLCASLDWVRPSGANVLTFGAGSRLTVL.

The sample holds one count of this clone. The chain employs TRBV6-1 and TRBJ2-7; the match to TRBD2 covers 8 bases. The CDR3 length is 19 residues. J lost 0 bases, V lost 3 bases, and 16 bases had no gene match. Germline CDR1 is MNHNS and CDR2 is SASEGT. As DNA, the CDR3 is TGTGCCAGCAGTGATCCAGGACTAGCCGCAGGACCTCGCTCCTACGAGCAGTACTTC. It is translated as CASSDPGLAAGPRSYEQYF.

This clone was picked up one time. J is TRBJ1-1 and V is TRBV19; 7 nucleotides match TRBD1. Per germline, CDR1 LNHDA and CDR2 SQIVND (reference sequence). This CDR3 comprises 14 residues. V dropped 3 bases and J dropped 6; count of bases not matched to a gene: 7. Written as DNA, the CDR3 is TGTGCCAGTAGTATGGAGACGGGACAGCCTGAAGCTTTCTTT. Its protein is CASSMETGQPEAFF.

This clone has only one observation. The J gene is TRBJ2-1, the V gene TRBV14, with D perhaps assigned TRBD1 or TRBD2 (5 bases each). This CDR3 is built from 14 residues. Trimming removed 2 bases at V and 10 bases at J, with 15 bases between. CDR1 and CDR2 from the germline V gene are SGHDN and FVKESK. CDR3: CASSQWDRPREQFF. The CDR3, as DNA: TGTGCCAGCAGCCAATGGGACCGTCCCAGGGAGCAGTTCTTC.

The chain couples TRBV5-1 to TRBJ2-4; the D is unclear. The CDR3 is made up of 11 amino acids. Trimming pared 0 bases from V and 10 bases from J, leaving 5 bases between. In germline, CDR1 is SGHRS, CDR2 YFSETQ. The CDR3 DNA reads TGCGCCAGCAGCTTGGGGGATATTCAGTACTTC. Protein: CASSLGDIQYF.

The chain employs TRBV19 and TRBJ2-5, with D possibly matching TRBD2 (5 bases). This CDR3 comprises 14 residues. V was trimmed by 3 bases and J by 0 bases, leaving 8 bases between them. Germline V gives CDR1 LNHDA, CDR2 SQIVND (reference sequence). CDR3 residues: CASSINGDQETQYF. The CDR3 nucleotides read TGTGCCAGTAGTATTAACGGGGACCAAGAGACCCAGTACTTC.

The chain joins TRBV19 to TRBJ1-1; no clear D gene. The V end lost 3 bases, the J end lost 4 bases, and 9 bases lay between the germline ends. This CDR3 comprises 13 residues. Germline V gives CDR1 LNHDA, CDR2 SQIVND (reference sequence). CDR3 residues: CASSMRQFTEAFF. The CDR3 DNA reads as TGTGCCAGTAGTATGCGGCAGTTCACTGAAGCTTTCTTT.

The rearrangement links TRBV7-8 to TRBJ2-2; 11 positions match TRBD2. The length of the CDR3 is 15 residues. The J segment lost 3 bases and the V segment lost 7 bases, leaving 4 bases of the junction unmatched. Germline loops: CDR1 SGHVS, CDR2 FQNEAQ. The DNA of the CDR3 is TGTGCCAGCACCAAGGGACTAGCGGACACCGGGGAGCTGTTTTTT. This codes for CASTKGLADTGELFF.

The gene calls are TRBV7-6 and TRBJ2-3, with D perhaps TRBD2 (6 bases). CDR3 length: 16 residues. V lost 2 bases and J 1 base, leaving 13 bases between the germline ends. CDR1 is SGHVS, CDR2 FNYEAQ, per germline. The CDR3, as DNA: TGTGCCAGCAGCTTAAGCGCGGCTAGCGGCACAGATACGCAGTATTTT. Its translation is CASSLSAASGTDTQYF.

The CDR3 coding sequence is TGTGCCAGCAGTGAAGCGTACTCCGCCAGATCGAATCAGCCCCAGCATTTT. Translation: CASSEAYSARSNQPQHF. V is TRBV6-1 and J is TRBJ1-5; D is undetermined. Germline V gives CDR1 MNHNS, CDR2 SASEGT. V was trimmed by 0 bases and J by 4 bases, leaving 16 bases between them. CDR3 length: 17 amino acids.

The chain is built from TRBV5-6 and TRBJ2-5; a weak D match, TRBD2 (6 bases). V was cut by 1 base and J by 3 bases, with 13 bases left in between. Germline V gene sequence: CDR1 SGHDT, CDR2 YYEEEE. CDR3 length equals 15 residues. CDR3 DNA: TGTGCCAGCAGCTTGCGGGAGTCCGTAGAAGAGACCCAGTACTTC. It encodes CASSLRESVEETQYF.

This sequence joins TRBV6-1 and TRBJ1-1; possible D gene TRBD1, 5 bases. V lost 6 bases and J 2 bases, leaving 13 bases between the germline ends. The CDR3 contains 14 residues. Germline CDR1 MNHNS, CDR2 SASEGT. CDR3 sequence (DNA): TGTGCCAGCAGAGCCGGGACGGACAACACTGAAGCTTTCTTT. Translation: CASRAGTDNTEAFF.

V gene TRBV7-9 combines with J gene TRBJ2-3, with 7 bases aligning to TRBD1. The ends lost 3 bases at V and 2 bases at J; junction bases unmatched: 8. CDR3 length: 16 residues. Germline V gene sequence: CDR1 SEHNR, CDR2 FQNEAQ (reference sequence). The CDR3 region is CASSLTWDSNTDTQYF. In DNA form, the CDR3 reads TGTGCCAGCAGCTTGACCTGGGACAGCAACACAGATACGCAGTATTTT.

The CDR3 sequence: CAISDPIGQYNEQFF. CDR3 DNA sequence: TGTGCCATCAGTGACCCGATCGGACAATACAATGAGCAGTTCTTC. This chain connects TRBV10-3 to TRBJ2-1; D perhaps matches TRBD1 (5 bases). Germline V gives CDR1 ENHRY, CDR2 SYGVKD. V shed 3 bases and J shed 4 bases, with 13 bases lying between them. The CDR3 totals 15 residues.

This chain uses TRBV7-8 with TRBJ2-2, with a weak D call TRBD1 (7 bases). CDR1 is SGHVS and CDR2 is FQNEAQ in the germline V gene. Trimming left V 3 bases short and J 7 bases short, with 15 bases between. The CDR3 has 15 amino acids. The CDR3 loop reads CASSFRTGEVGELFF. CDR3 DNA sequence: TGTGCCAGCAGCTTCCGAACAGGGGAGGTCGGGGAGCTGTTTTTT.

This chain joins TRBV2 and TRBJ2-7; D perhaps matches TRBD2 (6 bases). Germline CDR1 is SNHLY and CDR2 is FYNNEI. Trimming shortened V by 4 bases and J by 5 bases, and 12 bases separated the two germline ends. CDR3 size: 13 residues. The CDR3 here is CASSVLAVHEQYF. DNA of the CDR3: TGTGCCAGCAGTGTCTTAGCGGTCCACGAGCAGTACTTC.

V usage is TRBV5-6 and J usage is TRBJ2-7; 10 bases fit TRBD2. Germline assignment: CDR1 SGHDT and CDR2 YYEEEE. The CDR3 is made up of 14 amino acids. With V trimmed by 0 bases and J by 5 bases, 2 bases remained unmatched. The DNA of the CDR3 is TGTGCCAGCAGCTTGGATGGGACTAGCGACGAGCAGTACTTC. It codes for CASSLDGTSDEQYF. Looking up the rest from reference TRBV5-6 and TRBJ2-7 gives the full variable domain: DAGVTQSPTHLIKTRGQQVTLRCSPKSGHDTVSWYQQALGQGPQFIFQYYEEEERQRGNFPDRFSGHQFPNYSSELNVNALLLGDSALYLCASSLDGTSDEQYFGPGTRLTVT.

V is TRBV5-1 and J is TRBJ2-3; 10 bases align to TRBD1. J was trimmed by 4 bases and V by 4 bases; bases with no gene match: 12. The CDR3 is 17 residues long. In germline, CDR1 is SGHRS, CDR2 YFSETQ. CDR3 amino acids: CASSRPKDRGAADTQYF. DNA for the CDR3: TGCGCCAGCAGCCGCCCAAAGGACAGGGGGGCGGCAGATACGCAGTATTTT.